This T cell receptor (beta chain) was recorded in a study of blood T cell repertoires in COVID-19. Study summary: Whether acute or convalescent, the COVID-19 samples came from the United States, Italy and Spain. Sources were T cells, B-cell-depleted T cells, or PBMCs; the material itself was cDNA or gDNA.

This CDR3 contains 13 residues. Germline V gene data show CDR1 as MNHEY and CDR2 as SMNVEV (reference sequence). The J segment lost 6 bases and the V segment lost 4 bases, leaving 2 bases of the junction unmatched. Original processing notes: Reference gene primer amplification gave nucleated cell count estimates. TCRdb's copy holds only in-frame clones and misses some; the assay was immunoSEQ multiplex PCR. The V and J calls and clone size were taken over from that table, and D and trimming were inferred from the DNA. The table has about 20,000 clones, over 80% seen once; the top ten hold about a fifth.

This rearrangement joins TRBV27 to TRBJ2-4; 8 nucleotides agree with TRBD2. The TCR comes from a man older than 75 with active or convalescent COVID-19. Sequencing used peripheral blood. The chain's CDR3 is CASSSRGGNIQYF. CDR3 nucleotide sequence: TGTGCCAGCAGTTCCCGGGGGGGAAACATTCAGTACTTC.